The 5 T cell receptor beta chains below were found in one sample sequenced in a study of T cell responses to AZD1222 COVID-19 vaccine. The table came from immunoSEQ multiplex PCR; TCRdb's copy has only in-frame clones and leaves some out. The sample records 150,000 to 200,000 clones, about 90% being singletons. Sequences were derived from peripheral blood, sampled on day 0 of AZD1222 vaccination. The receptors derive from an adult in good health.

V and J are TRBV30 and TRBJ2-3; the match to TRBD1 covers 10 bases. After removal of 5 bases from V and 4 bases from J, the junction contained 6 bases not matched to a gene. The germline V gene encodes CDR1 GTSNPN and CDR2 SVGIG (reference sequence). CDR3 length: 14 residues. The CDR3 is CAWATGGSADTQYF. The CDR3 nucleotides read TGTGCCTGGGCGACAGGGGGCAGCGCAGATACGCAGTATTTT.

The chain combines TRBV18 with TRBJ1-6; no clear D. The CDR3 loop spans 15 amino acids. With 1 base removed from V and 7 bases from J, the gap between germline ends came to 11 bases. Germline values: CDR1 KGHSH, CDR2 LQKENI. The DNA of the CDR3 is TGTGCCAGCTCACCACTAGGGTTCGGGAATTCACCCCTCCACTTT. Amino acids: CASSPLGFGNSPLHF.

J is TRBJ1-1 and V is TRBV9; D remains unclear. The V gene's germline CDR1 is SGDLS and CDR2 YYNGEE. V was shortened by 4 bases and J by 1 base, with 17 bases between the two germline ends. The CDR3 extends over 16 amino acids. CDR3 region: CASSSISLSSNTEAFF. As DNA, the CDR3 is TGTGCCAGCAGCTCCATCAGTTTATCATCGAACACTGAAGCTTTCTTT. Together with reference TRBV9 and TRBJ1-1, the CDR3 gives the full variable domain: DSGVTQTPKHLITATGQRVTLRCSPRSGDLSVYWYQQSLDQGLQFLIQYYNGEERAKGNILERFSAQQFPDLHSELNLSSLELGDSALYFCASSSISLSSNTEAFFGQGTRLTVV.

The CDR3 DNA follows: TGCAGCGTTGTGGGACAGGGTTATGGCTACACCTTC. Translated: CSVVGQGYGYTF. This chain connects TRBV29-1 to TRBJ1-2, with 9 bases that match TRBD1. Losses at the gene ends were 4 bases for V and 5 bases for J; bases not matched to a gene: 2. Germline V gives CDR1 SQVTM, CDR2 ANQGSEA. This CDR3 spans 12 amino acids. Based on the CDR3 plus reference TRBV29-1 and TRBJ1-2, the full variable domain is SAVISQKPSRDICQRGTSLTIQCQVDSQVTMMFWYRQQPGQSLTLIATANQGSEATYESGFVIDKFPISRPNLTFSTLTVSNMSPEDSSIYLCSVVGQGYGYTFGSGTRLTVV.

The J gene is TRBJ2-3, the V gene TRBV28; D gene unclear. Germline loops: CDR1 MDHEN, CDR2 SYDVKM. The CDR3 has 12 residues. CDR3 loop: CAWGSSTDTQYF. The CDR3 DNA reads TGTGCTTGGGGTTCTAGCACAGATACGCAGTATTTT.